A single sample is the source of the 9 T cell receptor beta chains below, sequenced in a study of T cell repertoires in cytomegalovirus infection. TCRdb passed the reads through MiXCR, listing each CDR3 protein once. The repertoire holds about 700,000 distinct CDR3 sequences, with roughly 33% as singletons. Their recognized antigens are unknown. Material: cultured PBMCs, obtained from culture after CMV antigen stimulation. All receptors derive from a human donor in good health (CMV status not recorded). Some clones in this sample may be carry-over from other donors' samples.

CDR3 sequence reads: CASSYSYGFSGNTIYF. The CDR3 region has the DNA TGTGCCAGCAGTTACTCGTATGGATTCTCTGGAAACACCATATATTTT. The chain combines TRBV6-5 with TRBJ1-3; no clear D gene. The CDR3 sequence is 16 residues long. From germline, CDR1 is MNHEY and CDR2 SVGAGI. Deletions cut 0 bases from V and 0 bases from J, with 9 bases between.

This chain joins TRBV4-1 and TRBJ2-3; 7 nucleotides agree with TRBD1. V gave up 3 bases and J gave up 3 bases; unmatched junction bases: 6. CDR1 and CDR2 from the germline V gene are MGHRA and YSYEKL. This CDR3 spans 15 amino acids. The CDR3 region is CASSQADRFTDTQYF. The CDR3 DNA reads TGCGCCAGCAGCCAGGCGGACAGGTTTACAGATACGCAGTATTTT.

The V call is TRBV5-1, the J call TRBJ2-3; the match to TRBD2 covers 11 bases. This CDR3 has 18 amino acids. The trim removed 2 bases at V and 3 bases at J, leaving 11 bases unmatched. CDR1 and CDR2 (germline): SGHRS, YFSETQ. In DNA, the CDR3 is TGCGCCAGCAGCTTAACTCTTCCGGGACTAGCGGTGACAGATACGCAGTATTTT. Translating gives CASSLTLPGLAVTDTQYF. Variable domain in full (rest from reference TRBV5-1 and TRBJ2-3): KAGVTQTPRYLIKTRGQQVTLSCSPISGHRSVSWYQQTPGQGLQFLFEYFSETQRNKGNFPGRFSGRQFSNSRSEMNVSTLELGDSALYLCASSLTLPGLAVTDTQYFGPGTRLTVL.

The genes are TRBV12-3 or TRBV12-4 and TRBJ2-5; 9 positions match TRBD1. V lost 5 bases to trimming and J lost 5 bases; unmatched junction nucleotides: 9. This CDR3 spans 15 amino acids. CDR3 amino acids: CASSRTGGKWETQYF. In DNA form, the CDR3 reads TGTGCCAGCAGTCGTACAGGGGGCAAGTGGGAGACCCAGTACTTC.

This clonotype occurred a few times. The chain joins TRBV7-2 to TRBJ2-5; D uncertain. Trimming cost V 1 base and J 4 bases, with 10 bases left between them. Germline V lookup: CDR1 SGHTA, CDR2 FQGNSA. This CDR3 region has 14 residues. This CDR3 is CASSLDRLVETQYF. The CDR3 DNA reads TGTGCCAGCAGCTTAGATAGACTCGTAGAGACCCAGTACTTC.

The rearrangement uses TRBV7-8 and TRBJ2-1; the D is unclear. CDR1 and CDR2 (germline): SGHVS, FQNEAQ. The V end was cut by 11 bases, the J end by 4 bases, with 15 bases between. This CDR3 has 13 amino acids. CDR3 sequence (DNA): TGTGCCTCCCAGCCGTTAGATTACAATGAGCAGTTCTTC. It encodes CASQPLDYNEQFF. The complete variable domain, with remaining parts taken from reference TRBV7-8 and TRBJ2-1, reads GAGVSQSPRYKVAKRGQDVALRCDPISGHVSLFWYQQALGQGPEFLTYFQNEAQLDKSGLPSDRFFAERPEGSVSTLKIQRTQQEDSAVYLCASQPLDYNEQFFGPGTRLTVL.

This clonotype was seen only once. The CDR3 bases are TGCAGTGCCAGCAGAAACATTCAGTACTTC. Its translation is CSASRNIQYF. The chain recombines TRBV20-1 with TRBJ2-4; no clear D. The V end lost 6 bases, the J end lost 6 bases, and 6 bases lay between the germline ends. Germline lookup yields CDR1 DFQATT and CDR2 SNEGSKA (reference sequence). The CDR3 contains 10 residues.

This rearrangement joins TRBV7-9 to TRBJ2-3; no clear D. Trimming pared 1 base from V and 2 bases from J, leaving 10 bases between. This CDR3 contains 15 residues. The germline CDR1 and CDR2 sequences are SEHNR and FQNEAQ (reference sequence). CDR3 residues: CASSLVRPATDTQYF. The CDR3 nucleotides are TGTGCCAGCAGCTTAGTGCGGCCTGCCACAGATACGCAGTATTTT.

The chain uses TRBV11-2 and TRBJ2-2; the match to TRBD2 covers 10 bases. This CDR3 comprises 16 residues. CDR1 is SGHAT, CDR2 FQNNGV, per germline. The V and J ends lost 5 bases and 5 bases, in that order; junction bases with no gene match: 8. CDR3 region: CASSKLAGTWTGELFF. CDR3 DNA sequence: TGTGCCAGCAGCAAACTAGCGGGGACTTGGACCGGGGAGCTGTTTTTT.